This is a list of T cell receptor beta chains from one sample in a study of blood T cell repertoires in COVID-19. Data came from immunoSEQ multiplex PCR; TCRdb stores just in-frame clones and leaves some out. Altogether 200,000 to 300,000 clones are present, 81% being singletons, with the ten largest covering 6.5% to 9%. Sequenced sample: peripheral blood. The receptors were gathered from a woman of 80 years or more with COVID-19, enrolled during active disease. CDR3s include the opening cysteine and the closing phenylalanine or tryptophan. A D gene is named only where the DNA matches it firmly. Rows may omit the clone size; those that give it use once, few, many or a size class.

V: TRBV19
size: -
D: TRBD1
J: TRBJ1-5
length: 14
DNA: TGTGCCAGTAGTATCACAGGGGACAATCAGCCCCAGCATTTT
CDR3: CASSITGDNQPQHF

V: TRBV21-1
size: -
D: -
J: TRBJ1-5
length: 14
DNA: TGTGCCAGCGGGGGACAAAGGGGCAATCAGCCCCAGCATTTT
CDR3: CASGGQRGNQPQHF

V: TRBV2
size: -
D: TRBD1
J: TRBJ1-3
length: 15
DNA: TGTGCCAGCAGTTTGGGACAGGGGACTGGAAACACCATATATTTT
CDR3: CASSLGQGTGNTIYF

V: TRBV6-5
size: -
D: TRBD1
J: TRBJ1-5
length: 15
DNA: TGTGCCAGCAGTTACACACAGGGGAACAATCAGCCCCAGCATTTT
CDR3: CASSYTQGNNQPQHF

V: TRBV27
size: few
D: TRBD2
J: TRBJ2-5
length: 15
DNA: TGTGCCAGCAGTCCCCCGGGTGGTGCGGGAGGGACCCAGTACTTC
CDR3: CASSPPGGAGGTQYF

V: TRBV30
size: -
D: -
J: TRBJ2-7
length: 15
DNA: TGTGCCTGGAGTGTAAGGGGCAGGGTGGCCTACGAGCAGTACTTC
CDR3: CAWSVRGRVAYEQYF

V: TRBV7-9
size: -
D: TRBD1
J: TRBJ1-2
length: 13
DNA: TGTGCCAGCCCCGGGGACAGCGGCTATGGCTACACCTTC
CDR3: CASPGDSGYGYTF

V: TRBV7-9
size: -
D: -
J: TRBJ2-3
length: 15
DNA: TGTGCCAGCAGCCTCACCCTACGGGAGACAGATACGCAGTATTTT
CDR3: CASSLTLRETDTQYF

V: TRBV2
size: -
D: TRBD1
J: TRBJ1-5
length: 17
DNA: TGTGCCAGCAGTGGGACAGGCAAAGGTGGGGTCAATCAGCCCCAGCATTTT
CDR3: CASSGTGKGGVNQPQHF

V: TRBV5-1
size: -
D: TRBD1
J: TRBJ2-3
length: 16
DNA: TGCGCCAGCAGCTCCGGGACAGGGGGCGCCTCAGATACGCAGTATTTT
CDR3: CASSSGTGGASDTQYF

V: TRBV6-5
size: -
D: TRBD1
J: TRBJ2-7
length: 13
DNA: TGTGCCGCAGCGAGGACAGGGCCCTACGAGCAGTACTTC
CDR3: CAAARTGPYEQYF

V: TRBV28
size: -
D: -
J: TRBJ1-1
length: 17
DNA: TGTGCCAGCAGTTTCTTTTCTTCAGGGATTATTAACACTGAAGCTTTCTTT
CDR3: CASSFFSSGIINTEAFF

V: TRBV10-2
size: -
D: TRBD1
J: TRBJ1-2
length: 14
DNA: TGCGCCAGCAGTGAGTTGGACAGGGAGGGTGGCTACACCTTC
CDR3: CASSELDREGGYTF

V: TRBV18
size: -
D: -
J: TRBJ2-1
length: 13
DNA: TGTGCCAGCTCACAGGGACTGGACAATGAGCAGTTCTTC
CDR3: CASSQGLDNEQFF

V: TRBV6-5
size: -
D: -
J: TRBJ1-4
length: 14
DNA: TGTGCCAGCACGGTGGACTCTCGTAATGAAAAACTGTTTTTT
CDR3: CASTVDSRNEKLFF

V: TRBV19
size: -
D: -
J: TRBJ1-5
length: 16
DNA: TGTGCCACCAAGCCCAGTACAGGGTTTCTAAATCAGCCCCAGCATTTT
CDR3: CATKPSTGFLNQPQHF